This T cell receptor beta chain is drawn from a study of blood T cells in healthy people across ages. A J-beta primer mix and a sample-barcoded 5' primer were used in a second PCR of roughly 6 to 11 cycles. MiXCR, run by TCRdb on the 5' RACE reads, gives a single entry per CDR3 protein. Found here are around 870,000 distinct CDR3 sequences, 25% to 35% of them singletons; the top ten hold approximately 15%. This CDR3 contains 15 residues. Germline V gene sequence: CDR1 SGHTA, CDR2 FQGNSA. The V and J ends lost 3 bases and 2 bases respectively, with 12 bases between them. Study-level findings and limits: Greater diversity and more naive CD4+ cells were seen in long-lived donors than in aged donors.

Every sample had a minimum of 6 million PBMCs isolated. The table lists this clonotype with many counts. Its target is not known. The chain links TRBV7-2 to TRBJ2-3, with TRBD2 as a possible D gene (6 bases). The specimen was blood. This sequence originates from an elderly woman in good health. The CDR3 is CASSFRAGLTDTQYF. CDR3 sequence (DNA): TGTGCCAGCAGCTTCAGAGCGGGCCTCACAGATACGCAGTATTTT.